This entry concerns a single T cell receptor (beta chain). Its antigen is currently unknown. The entry originates in a study of T cell repertoires in cytomegalovirus infection. V lost 4 bases and J lost 4, with 8 bases in between. Germline V gene data show CDR1 as SQVTM and CDR2 as ANQGSEA. This CDR3 is built from 12 residues. Findings and limits, study-wide: Within the response measured ex vivo, HLA-C-restricted CMV-specific TCR beta clonotypes were dominant.

TCRdb re-analysed the reads in MiXCR, keeping a single row per CDR3 protein. The sample yields about 310,000 distinct CDR3 sequences, around 10% seen once. The TCR comes from a human donor in good health (CMV status not recorded). Some clones in this sample may be carry-over from other donors' samples. Sequenced: PBMCs. This chain joins TRBV29-1 and TRBJ2-4; a possible D gene is TRBD1 (5 bases). This chain's CDR3 is CSVVGVKNIQYF. CDR3 nucleotides: TGCAGCGTTGTAGGGGTGAAAAACATTCAGTACTTC. Using reference TRBV29-1 and TRBJ2-4 for the parts outside the CDR3, the full variable domain is SAVISQKPSRDICQRGTSLTIQCQVDSQVTMMFWYRQQPGQSLTLIATANQGSEATYESGFVIDKFPISRPNLTFSTLTVSNMSPEDSSIYLCSVVGVKNIQYFGAGTRLSVL.